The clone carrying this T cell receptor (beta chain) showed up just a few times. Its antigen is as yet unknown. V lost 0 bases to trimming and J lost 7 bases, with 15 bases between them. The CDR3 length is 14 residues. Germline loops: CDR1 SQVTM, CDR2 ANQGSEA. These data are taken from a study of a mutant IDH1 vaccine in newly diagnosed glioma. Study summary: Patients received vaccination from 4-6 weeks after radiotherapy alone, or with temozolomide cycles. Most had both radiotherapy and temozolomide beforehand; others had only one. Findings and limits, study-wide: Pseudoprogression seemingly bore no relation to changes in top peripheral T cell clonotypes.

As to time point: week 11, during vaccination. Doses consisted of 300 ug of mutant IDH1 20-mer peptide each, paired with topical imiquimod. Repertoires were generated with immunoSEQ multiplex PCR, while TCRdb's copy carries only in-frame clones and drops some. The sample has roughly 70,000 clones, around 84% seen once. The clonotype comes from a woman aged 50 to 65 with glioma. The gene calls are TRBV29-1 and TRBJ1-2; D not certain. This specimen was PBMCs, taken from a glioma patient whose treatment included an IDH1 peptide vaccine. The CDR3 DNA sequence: TGCAGCGTTGAAGATCTTACTCGAAACGGTGGCTACACCTTC. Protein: CSVEDLTRNGGYTF.